This TCR beta chain appears in the sequencing data of a study of response to subunit inactivated influenza vaccine. Overall study findings and caveats: Only a handful of new T cells, the authors suggested, are recruited with each seasonal influenza vaccination.

This clonotype has only a few counts. Its antigen remains unidentified. Per the germline V gene, CDR1 is SEHNR and CDR2 is FQNEAQ (reference sequence). J was trimmed by 4 bases and V by 4 bases; bases with no gene match: 8. The CDR3 sequence is 16 residues long. MiXCR, applied by TCRdb to the RT-PCR reads, yields one record per CDR3 protein. This table has hundreds of thousands of distinct CDR3 sequences, approximately 18% appearing once. The TCR comes from a man aged 45-65 years who received an inactivated influenza vaccine. This chain connects TRBV7-9 to TRBJ2-3; 10 positions agree with TRBD1. The sample in question was PBMCs from blood, obtained around 5 days after vaccination. The CDR3 region is CASSSSGQGHADTQYF. The CDR3 region has the DNA TGTGCCAGCAGCTCCTCGGGACAGGGGCACGCAGATACGCAGTATTTT.